The 32 T cell receptor beta chains below come from one sample, sequenced in a study of tumor-infiltrating lymphocytes in glioblastoma multiforme. Three nested ARM-PCR rounds with V-beta and C-beta primers built TCRB libraries. TCRdb redid the calling of the multiplex PCR reads with MiXCR, one entry per CDR3 protein. The table has roughly 13,000 distinct CDR3 sequences, under 70% seen once. The source material was brain tumor tissue. Every receptor here comes from a male donor with glioblastoma.

This clonotype appeared a few times. This sequence joins TRBV11-3 and TRBJ2-3; the D gene is possibly TRBD1 (5 bases). V was cut by 5 bases and J by 5 bases, with 8 bases left in between. The germline V gene has CDR1 SGHNT and CDR2 YENEEA. The CDR3 totals 12 residues. The CDR3 nucleotides read TGTGCCAGCAGCCTAGGGGAAGATACGCAGTATTTT. Encoded protein: CASSLGEDTQYF.

The rearrangement links TRBV11-2 to TRBJ1-2; 9 bases are a match to TRBD1. Germline assignment: CDR1 SGHAT and CDR2 FQNNGV. The CDR3 covers 14 residues. V was clipped by 5 bases and J by 9 bases; unmatched bases: 10. The CDR3 nucleotides read TGTGCCAGCAGCGGACCCGGGACAGGGTATAGCTACACCTTC. It yields the protein CASSGPGTGYSYTF.

A word on this clonotype: No conserved phenylalanine or tryptophan is present at the end of the CDR3, so a read error is the likely explanation. The V call is TRBV29-1, the J call TRBJ2-1; D might be TRBD1 or TRBD2, each matching 5 bases. This CDR3 has 14 residues. Germline V CDR1 and CDR2: SQVTM, ANQGSEA. This CDR3 reads CCVEEGSSYNEQFY. As DNA, the CDR3 is TGCTGCGTTGAAGAGGGGAGCTCCTACAATGAGCAGTTCTAC.

In the case of this clonotype: An end of the junction differs from the germline gene, which may be a read error. The DNA of the CDR3 is TGTGCCAGCTGTTTAGAGACGGACCAGAGGCGGCTGTTTTTT. This sequence encodes CASCLETDQRRLFF. This sequence joins TRBV12-3 or TRBV12-4 and TRBJ1-4, with no clear D. The CDR3 contains 14 residues.

The J gene is TRBJ1-1, the V gene TRBV18, with D hard to call. This CDR3 has 15 amino acids. The germline V gene has CDR1 KGHSH and CDR2 LQKENI. Trimming removed 1 base at V and 4 bases at J, with 13 bases between. CDR3 sequence reads: CASSPRVREFTEAFF. The CDR3 DNA is TGTGCCAGCTCACCACGGGTGAGGGAATTCACTGAAGCTTTCTTT.

In this sample, this clonotype is medium-sized (0.01 to 0.1%). This chain joins TRBV29-1 and TRBJ2-5; D is unclear. Looked up from germline, CDR1 is SQVTM and CDR2 is ANQGSEA. The CDR3 covers 14 residues. V shed 4 bases and J shed 2 bases, with 14 bases lying between them. The CDR3 nucleotides are TGCAGCGTTGTACTCATGACCGATCAAGAGACCCAGTACTTC. Translation: CSVVLMTDQETQYF. Using reference TRBV29-1 and TRBJ2-5 for the parts outside the CDR3, the full variable domain is SAVISQKPSRDICQRGTSLTIQCQVDSQVTMMFWYRQQPGQSLTLIATANQGSEATYESGFVIDKFPISRPNLTFSTLTVSNMSPEDSSIYLCSVVLMTDQETQYFGPGTRLLVL.

The J gene is TRBJ2-7, the V gene TRBV10-2; 10 bases align to TRBD2. CDR1 WSHSY and CDR2 SAAADI come from the germline V gene. V trimming: 7 bases; J trimming: 5 bases; junction bases outside the gene matches: 5. This CDR3 has 13 amino acids. CDR3 region: CASTQREGDEQYF. For the CDR3, the DNA is TGCGCCAGCACTCAGCGGGAGGGTGACGAGCAGTACTTC.

This clonotype is judged large. The chain joins TRBV29-1 to TRBJ1-2, with D uncertain. V dropped 3 bases and J dropped 6 bases, with 5 bases sitting between them. The CDR3 covers 10 residues. Germline CDR1 is SQVTM and CDR2 is ANQGSEA. The CDR3, as DNA: TGCAGCGTTGATCAGAATGGCTACACCTTC. It encodes CSVDQNGYTF. Combining the CDR3 with reference TRBV29-1 and TRBJ1-2 gives the whole variable domain SAVISQKPSRDICQRGTSLTIQCQVDSQVTMMFWYRQQPGQSLTLIATANQGSEATYESGFVIDKFPISRPNLTFSTLTVSNMSPEDSSIYLCSVDQNGYTFGSGTRLTVV.

The J gene is TRBJ2-2, the V gene TRBV6-1; TRBD1 matches at 8 bases. Per the germline V gene, CDR1 is MNHNS and CDR2 is SASEGT. The CDR3 runs 14 residues. V was clipped by 7 bases and J by 5 bases; unmatched bases: 6. The CDR3 loop is CASNGQGETGELFF. The CDR3 nucleotides are TGTGCCAGCAATGGACAGGGAGAAACCGGGGAGCTGTTTTTT.

This chain uses TRBV6-5 with TRBJ1-1; D uncertain. Per the germline V gene, CDR1 is MNHEY and CDR2 is SVGAGI. V was clipped by 6 bases and J by 2 bases, with 13 bases between them. This CDR3 contains 14 residues. In nucleotides, the CDR3 is TGTGCCAGCAGAGACCTGGACCGTAACACTGAAGCTTTCTTT. Amino acids: CASRDLDRNTEAFF.

Remarks on this clonotype: Sequence at one end of the junction differs from germline and may be a read error. The DNA of the CDR3 is TGTAGTGCTAGACTGGGCGGGGGCTATGGCTACACCTTC. Protein sequence: CSARLGGGYGYTF. This chain connects TRBV20-1 to TRBJ1-2; perhaps TRBD1 as D (5 bases). The CDR3 totals 13 residues. The germline V gene encodes CDR1 DFQATT and CDR2 SNEGSKA (reference sequence).

The sample holds a few counts of this clonotype. At one end, the junction sequence differs from germline, possibly due to a read error. The J gene is TRBJ2-4, the V gene TRBV6-5; tentative D call: TRBD1 (7 bases). In germline, CDR1 is MNHEY, CDR2 SVGAGI. CDR3 size: 13 residues. The CDR3 bases are TGTGTCAGCGGCCGACAGGGAGGAAACATTCAGTACTTC. Its protein is CVSGRQGGNIQYF.

This clonotype appeared a few times. The V call is TRBV11-2, the J call TRBJ1-2; no clear D. Germline lookup yields CDR1 SGHAT and CDR2 FQNNGV. V shed 4 bases and J shed 4 bases, with 7 bases lying between them. There are 12 residues in the CDR3. The CDR3 nucleotides are TGTGCCAGCAGCTCAGGTGGCTATGGCTACACCTTC. This gives the protein CASSSGGYGYTF.

V and J are TRBV10-3 and TRBJ1-3, with unresolved D. V gave up 3 bases and J gave up 0 bases, with 6 bases separating them. The CDR3 totals 14 residues. Germline CDR1 reads ENHRY; CDR2 reads SYGVKD. CDR3 region: CAISEEGSGNTIYF. The CDR3 DNA follows: TGTGCCATCAGTGAAGAGGGCTCTGGAAACACCATATATTTT.

As regards this clonotype: In this CDR3 the conserved last residue, phenylalanine or tryptophan, is missing, so a read error is likely. The chain couples TRBV20-1 to TRBJ2-1, with 7 bases lining up with TRBD1. Germline lookup yields CDR1 DFQATT and CDR2 SNEGSKA (reference sequence). J was trimmed by 6 bases and V by 6 bases; bases with no gene match: 11. This CDR3 is built from 14 residues. CDR3 loop: CSAIRGLVGNEQFL. Here the CDR3 DNA reads TGCAGTGCGATTAGGGGGCTGGTCGGCAATGAGCAGTTCCTC.

The rearrangement uses TRBV6-1 and TRBJ2-7; 8 bases are a match to TRBD1. The CDR3 runs to 15 residues. The trim removed 1 base at V and 2 bases at J, leaving 4 bases unmatched. Germline V gives CDR1 MNHNS, CDR2 SASEGT. CDR3 nucleotides: TGTGCCAGCAGTGAAGAGGACAGGGCGACCTACGAGCAGTACTTC. It is translated as CASSEEDRATYEQYF.

To note about this clonotype: The conserved closing phenylalanine or tryptophan is absent in this CDR3, likely reflecting a read error. The chain has TRBV11-2 and TRBJ2-7; 8 bases are a match to TRBD2. J lost 2 bases, V lost 0 bases, and 9 bases had no gene match. The germline gives CDR1 SGHAT, CDR2 FQNNGV. The length of the CDR3 is 17 residues. CDR3 loop: CASSLDQGPAGAYEQYL. CDR3 nucleotides: TGTGCCAGCAGCTTAGATCAGGGGCCAGCGGGAGCCTACGAGCAGTACCTC.

The chain joins TRBV5-1 to TRBJ1-2; 9 nucleotides align to TRBD1. Trimming cost V 4 bases and J 4 bases; bases outside gene matches: 8. The CDR3 runs 15 residues. The germline V gene has CDR1 SGHRS and CDR2 YFSETQ. CDR3 sequence reads: CASSPYGQGSYGYTF. The CDR3 DNA is TGCGCCAGCAGCCCCTACGGACAGGGGAGCTATGGCTACACCTTC.

The table lists this clonotype with a count of one. The chain employs TRBV29-1 and TRBJ2-1; 9 nucleotides agree with TRBD1. Germline loops: CDR1 SQVTM, CDR2 ANQGSEA. The CDR3 consists of 13 residues. Unmatched junction bases numbered 6, after V lost 6 bases and J lost 6 bases. CDR3 in amino acids: CSVHRDRANEQFF. In nucleotides, the CDR3 is TGCAGCGTCCACCGGGACAGGGCCAATGAGCAGTTCTTC.

Details on this clonotype: In this CDR3 the conserved last residue, phenylalanine or tryptophan, is missing, so a read error is likely. The chain is built from TRBV6-5 and TRBJ1-2; D unresolved. Germline V gene lookup returns CDR1 MNHEY and CDR2 SVGAGI. The CDR3 loop spans 13 amino acids. The germline V and J ends were trimmed by 4 bases and 4 bases, with 10 bases remaining between them. The CDR3 bases are TGTGCCAGCAGTTCTGGGTTGGGCTATGGCTACACCGTC. Its translation: CASSSGLGYGYTV.

Notes on this clonotype: Its ends do not fully match the called genes, so a read error is possible. V and J are TRBV6-5 and TRBJ2-6; unclear D gene. The CDR3 covers 12 residues. Germline V CDR1 and CDR2: MNHEY, SVGAGI. The CDR3 loop reads CVSSPDANVLTF. CDR3 sequence (DNA): TGTGTCAGCAGTCCGGATGCCAACGTCCTGACTTTC.

Note on this clonotype: The junction departs from the called germline gene at one end, perhaps through a read error. V is TRBV11-2 and J is TRBJ2-2, with a weak D call TRBD2 (5 bases). The CDR3 contains 14 residues. The V gene's germline CDR1 is SGHAT and CDR2 FQNNGV. The CDR3 DNA reads TGTGCAAGCAGCGTAGGTCTAGATCCCGGGGTGCTGTTTTTT. It codes for CASSVGLDPGVLFF.

This clonotype was counted between two and nine times. The chain uses TRBV9 and TRBJ1-2; D call uncertain. The CDR3 has 15 residues. V lost 4 bases and J 8 bases, leaving 21 bases between the germline ends. Germline values: CDR1 SGDLS, CDR2 YYNGEE. The CDR3, as DNA: TGTGCCAGCAGCATACGGTCAGGACCTATACAGGGCTACACCTTC. Translated: CASSIRSGPIQGYTF.

The V call is TRBV20-1, the J call TRBJ1-1, with D hard to call. Germline loops: CDR1 DFQATT, CDR2 SNEGSKA (reference sequence). V was clipped by 6 bases and J by 7 bases, with 15 bases between them. The CDR3 is made up of 12 amino acids. In DNA form, the CDR3 reads TGCAGTGCGGCCGGTACAGAGGTTGAAGCTTTCTTT. Translated: CSAAGTEVEAFF.

The genes are TRBV7-9 and TRBJ2-5; unclear D gene. The germline V and J ends were trimmed by 4 bases and 3 bases, with 15 bases remaining between them. The CDR3 runs to 15 residues. CDR1 and CDR2 from the germline V gene are SEHNR and FQNEAQ (reference sequence). The CDR3 is CASSSASNSKETQYF. DNA for the CDR3: TGTGCCAGCAGCTCGGCCTCGAACAGCAAAGAGACCCAGTACTTC.

This clonotype was seen a few times. The chain links TRBV10-1 to TRBJ2-2, with D possibly called TRBD1 or TRBD2 (5 bases each). Between the trimmed V and J ends, which lost 8 bases and 4 bases, there was a span of 5 bases. This CDR3 has 11 amino acids. Germline loops: CDR1 WNHNN, CDR2 SYGVQD (reference sequence). The CDR3 bases are TGCGCCAGCGGGGGCACCGGGGAGCTGTTTTTT. Protein product: CASGGTGELFF.

For this clonotype: At one boundary the junction diverges from the germline segment, which might be a read error. The gene calls are TRBV10-3 and TRBJ2-5, with 7 bases lining up with TRBD2. In germline, CDR1 is ENHRY, CDR2 SYGVKD. CDR3 size: 14 residues. The CDR3 DNA reads TGTGCCATCAGTGGGCGGGCTAGCGGAGAGACCCAGTACTTT. It encodes CAISGRASGETQYF.

The rearrangement links TRBV11-1 to TRBJ2-1; D not resolved. Germline CDR1 is SGHAT and CDR2 is FQDESV (reference sequence). Trimming cost V 1 base and J 0 bases, with 7 bases left between them. This CDR3 spans 15 amino acids. CDR3 residues: CASSLGRSSYNEQFF. CDR3 DNA sequence: TGTGCCAGCAGCTTAGGCCGGAGCTCCTACAATGAGCAGTTCTTC.

Points on this clonotype: This may arise from a read error, as a much more abundant clone is one base away. The J gene is TRBJ2-3, the V gene TRBV11-1, with 9 bases that match TRBD2. The germline V gene encodes CDR1 SGHAT and CDR2 FQDESV (reference sequence). This CDR3 region has 15 residues. Unmatched junction bases numbered 3, after V lost 3 bases and J lost 2 bases. DNA for the CDR3: TGTGCCAGCAGCTTGACTAGCGGTACCACAGATACGCAGTATTTT. It codes for CASSLTSGTTDTQYF.

The chain links TRBV11-2 to TRBJ2-7; no definite D call. Germline values: CDR1 SGHAT, CDR2 FQNNGV. The length of the CDR3 is 14 residues. Trimming stripped 5 bases from V and 3 bases from J, with 14 bases between. The CDR3 sequence: CASSQALGFYEQYF. CDR3 DNA: TGTGCCAGCAGCCAGGCCTTGGGGTTCTACGAGCAGTACTTC.

CDR3 nucleotide sequence: TGTGCCAGCAGTATCCACTACGAGCAGTACTTC. It specifies CASSIHYEQYF. This chain links TRBV28 with TRBJ2-7, with D unclear. This CDR3 has 11 amino acids. Looked up from germline, CDR1 is MDHEN and CDR2 is SYDVKM. V was cut by 5 bases and J by 3 bases, with 5 bases left in between.

V is TRBV29-1 and J is TRBJ2-5; TRBD1 matches at 8 bases. The junction had 8 bases not matched to a gene; V was cut back by 3 bases and J by 2 bases. There are 15 residues in the CDR3. The V gene's germline CDR1 is SQVTM and CDR2 ANQGSEA. CDR3: CSVEPDRGRQETQYF. CDR3 coding DNA: TGCAGCGTTGAGCCCGACAGGGGAAGACAAGAGACCCAGTACTTC.